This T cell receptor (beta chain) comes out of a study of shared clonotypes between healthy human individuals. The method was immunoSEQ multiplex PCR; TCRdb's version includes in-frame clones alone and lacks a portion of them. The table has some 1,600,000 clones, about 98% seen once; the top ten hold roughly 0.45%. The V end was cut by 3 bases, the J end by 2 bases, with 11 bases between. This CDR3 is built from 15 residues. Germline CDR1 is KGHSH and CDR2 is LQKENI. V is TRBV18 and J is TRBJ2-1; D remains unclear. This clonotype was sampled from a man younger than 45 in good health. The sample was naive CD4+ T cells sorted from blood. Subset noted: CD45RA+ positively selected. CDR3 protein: CASSPKRATYNEQFF. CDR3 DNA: TGTGCCAGCTCACCCAAAAGGGCAACCTACAATGAGCAGTTCTTC. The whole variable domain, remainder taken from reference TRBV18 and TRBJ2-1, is NAGVMQNPRHLVRRRGQEARLRCSPMKGHSHVYWYRQLPEEGLKFMVYLQKENIIDESGMPKERFSAEFPKEGPSILRIQQVVRGDSAAYFCASSPKRATYNEQFFGPGTRLTVL.